This T cell receptor (beta chain) comes out of a study of CD8 T cells in ankylosing spondylitis. Study-wide findings and caveats: Made up of roughly 8 highly homologous variants, a TCR beta motif appeared characteristic of ankylosing spondylitis blood. Clones linked to disease, bearing a CD8+ phenotype, were relatively rare in peripheral blood.

Germline CDR1 and CDR2: MNHEY and SVGAGI. J lost 9 bases, V lost 3 bases, and 22 bases had no gene match. The CDR3 is made up of 19 amino acids. Quantitative 5'-RACE with molecular barcodes was used to make the TCR beta libraries. TCRdb re-called the 5' RACE reads through MiXCR, storing one row per CDR3 protein. This table has some 220,000 distinct CDR3 sequences, 5.5% to 7.5% appearing once. Ten or more counts support this clonotype. The antigen is unknown. The clonotype comes from a male donor with ankylosing spondylitis. The specimen sequenced was blood, either unsorted or a sorted T cell fraction (not recorded which). The rearrangement joins TRBV6-5 to TRBJ1-5, with TRBD1 matching over 8 bases. The DNA for the CDR3 is TGTGCCAGCAGTTATGCGTCAGGGGGCGCGACCGGCCCAACATTGCCCCAGCATTTT. It yields the protein CASSYASGGATGPTLPQHF.